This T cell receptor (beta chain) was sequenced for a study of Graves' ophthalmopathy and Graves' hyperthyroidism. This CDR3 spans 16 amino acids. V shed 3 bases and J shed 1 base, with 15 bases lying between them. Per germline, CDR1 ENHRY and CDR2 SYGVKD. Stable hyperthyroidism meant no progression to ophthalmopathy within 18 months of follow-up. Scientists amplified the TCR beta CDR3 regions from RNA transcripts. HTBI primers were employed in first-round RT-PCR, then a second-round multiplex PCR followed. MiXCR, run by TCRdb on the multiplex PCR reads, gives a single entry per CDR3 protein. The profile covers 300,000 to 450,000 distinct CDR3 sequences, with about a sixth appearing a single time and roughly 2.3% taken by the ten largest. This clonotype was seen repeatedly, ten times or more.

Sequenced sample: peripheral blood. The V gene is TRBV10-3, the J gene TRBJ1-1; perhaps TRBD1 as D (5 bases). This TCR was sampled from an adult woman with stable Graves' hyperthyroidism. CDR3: CAISDQGRRRNTEAFF. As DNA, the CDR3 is TGTGCCATCAGTGACCAGGGAAGGCGTAGGAACACTGAAGCTTTCTTT.